A selection of T cell receptor beta chains follows, all from one sample in a study of T cells in localized non-small cell lung cancer. The assay was immunoSEQ multiplex PCR, and TCRdb's table has in-frame clones only and misses some. The data hold some 51,000 clones, with roughly 85% observed a single time. The sample here was peripheral blood, taken before any cancer treatment. The receptor set was obtained from a woman aged 35 to 75 with stage I lung adenocarcinoma. Each CDR3 is given with its conserved first and last residue. A D gene is named only where the DNA matches it firmly.

j_call	d_call	v_call	cdr3_aa
TRBJ2-7	-	TRBV28	CASSSPPTRGSGEQYF
TRBJ2-7	-	TRBV7-6	CASSSTDGLYEQYF
TRBJ2-5	TRBD2	TRBV5-1	CASSPGGAGIQETQYF
TRBJ1-1	-	TRBV29-1	CSVTNTEAFF
TRBJ2-5	-	TRBV5-6	CASSLGLRAETQYF
TRBJ1-6	TRBD1	TRBV6-5	CASSSRQGNSPLHF
TRBJ2-3	TRBD2	TRBV7-2	CASSSGLAGGNTDTQYF
TRBJ2-5	-	TRBV30	CAWRNSYETQYF
TRBJ2-2	TRBD2	TRBV19	CASSPGLAGSTGELFF
TRBJ2-5	-	TRBV5-6	CASSRAPQETQYF
TRBJ1-1	-	TRBV21-1	CASSKLVRAGQDTEAFF
TRBJ2-1	TRBD1	TRBV9	CASSVGGDRDNEQFF
TRBJ1-6	-	TRBV7-2	CASSSSPGSVFIALHF
TRBJ2-7	-	TRBV6-1	CASSGPMGALNEQYF
TRBJ2-2	-	TRBV7-3	CAVHGDSGELFF
TRBJ2-5	-	TRBV7-8	CASTASSQETQYF